A single sample gave rise to the 21 T cell receptor beta chains below, sequenced in a study of vaccination and CD4 T cells after COVID-19. Cultured CD4+ T-cell DNA underwent Oncomine TCR Beta short-read sequencing. Genomic DNA from cultured CD4+ T cells was extracted. In TCRdb, the PCR reads were re-called with MiXCR into one record per CDR3 protein. The sample holds some 9,900 distinct CDR3 sequences; 30% are singletons and the top ten take 10% to 15%. For these receptors, no antigen is known. The treatment was: roughly ten-day PBMC culture with coronavirus spike peptide pools or control peptides (ViraFEST assay). The unexposed donor provided CD4+ T cells, which were taken before the COVID-19 pandemic (2011-2018). The specimen sequenced was CD4+ T cells from blood, cultured in vitro. The source is a human donor in good health.

The CDR3 nucleotides read TGCGCCAGCAGCTTGGGGGGGTTGACGAACTATGGCTACACCTTC. Amino acid sequence: CASSLGGLTNYGYTF. The chain couples TRBV5-1 to TRBJ1-2; D is possibly TRBD1 (5 bases). The ends were cut back, 0 bases at V and 2 bases at J, with 11 bases in the middle. The CDR3 sequence is 15 residues long. Germline V gene sequence: CDR1 SGHRS, CDR2 YFSETQ.

The rearrangement uses TRBV20-1 and TRBJ1-1; TRBD1 is a possible D gene (6 bases). This CDR3 comprises 15 residues. Germline CDR1 DFQATT, CDR2 SNEGSKA (reference sequence). The germline V and J ends were trimmed by 3 bases and 1 base, with 15 bases remaining between them. CDR3: CSARRGRRENTEAFF. In DNA form, the CDR3 reads TGCAGTGCTAGGAGGGGGAGGCGGGAGAACACTGAAGCTTTCTTT.

This clonotype was detected a few times. The rearrangement links TRBV19 to TRBJ2-3; 11 nucleotides match TRBD1. Germline CDR1 and CDR2: LNHDA and SQIVND (reference sequence). The J segment lost 2 bases and the V segment lost 6 bases, leaving 1 base of the junction unmatched. This CDR3 comprises 14 residues. The CDR3 nucleotides are TGTGCCAGTAGGGACAGGGGGCCCACAGATACGCAGTATTTT. Its protein is CASRDRGPTDTQYF.

This chain connects TRBV6-4 to TRBJ2-1; 8 bases align to TRBD1. The V gene's germline CDR1 is MRHNA and CDR2 SNTAGT. Trimming at V came to 4 bases and at J to 7 bases, leaving 9 bases not matched to a gene. The CDR3 runs to 15 residues. CDR3 amino acids: CASSALGQGRNEQFF. CDR3 nucleotide sequence: TGTGCCAGCAGTGCCCTCGGACAGGGCAGGAATGAGCAGTTCTTC.

This clonotype appeared a few times. This chain joins TRBV27 and TRBJ1-2; possibly TRBD1 for D (5 bases). The V end lost 2 bases, the J end lost 8 bases, and 15 bases lay between the germline ends. Germline loops: CDR1 MNHEY, CDR2 SMNVEV (reference sequence). The CDR3 runs to 14 residues. This chain's CDR3 is CASSLAPGLFGYTF. The CDR3 DNA is TGTGCCAGCAGTTTAGCTCCAGGGCTTTTCGGCTACACCTTC.

This chain connects TRBV18 to TRBJ2-1; no clear D gene. The CDR3 spans 12 residues. Trimming left V 4 bases short and J 8 bases short, with 9 bases between. The V gene's germline CDR1 is KGHSH and CDR2 LQKENI. CDR3 DNA: TGTGCCAGCTCACACGATTTCGATGAGCAGTTCTTC. Protein sequence: CASSHDFDEQFF.

This clonotype was recorded a few times. V and J are TRBV28 and TRBJ1-5; perhaps TRBD1 as D (5 bases). Germline CDR1 MDHEN, CDR2 SYDVKM. The CDR3 extends over 15 amino acids. Trimming took off 2 bases at V and 0 bases at J, with 8 bases between the two ends. The CDR3, as DNA: TGTGCCAGCAGTTTAGCAGACAGTAGCAATCAGCCCCAGCATTTT. It is translated as CASSLADSSNQPQHF.

This clonotype was picked up a small number of times. This sequence joins TRBV7-6 and TRBJ2-5; no clear D. Trimming pared 3 bases from V and 7 bases from J, leaving 9 bases between. The CDR3 runs 12 residues. Looked up from germline, CDR1 is SGHVS and CDR2 is FNYEAQ. In nucleotides, the CDR3 is TGTGCCAGCAGCTTCAGCAGAGGGACCCAGTACTTC. It codes for CASSFSRGTQYF.

The rearrangement joins TRBV11-2 to TRBJ2-3, with D perhaps assigned TRBD1 or TRBD2 (6 bases each). Deletions cut 5 bases from V and 6 bases from J, with 21 bases between. The CDR3 runs 16 residues. Germline loops: CDR1 SGHAT, CDR2 FQNNGV. CDR3 in amino acids: CASSPRTVLSGDTQYF. As DNA, the CDR3 is TGTGCCAGCAGCCCAAGGACAGTCCTAAGCGGGGATACGCAGTATTTT.

This sequence joins TRBV20-1 and TRBJ2-1; tentative D call: TRBD2 (6 bases). CDR3 length equals 14 residues. The ends were cut back, 2 bases at V and 9 bases at J, with 17 bases in the middle. CDR1 is DFQATT and CDR2 is SNEGSKA in the germline V gene (reference sequence). CDR3 region: CSARKTYGSGEQFF. The CDR3 bases are TGCAGTGCTAGAAAAACTTACGGGAGCGGTGAGCAGTTCTTC.

The chain uses TRBV9 and TRBJ2-7; D could derive from TRBD1 or TRBD2 (5 bases each). CDR3 length: 15 residues. Germline CDR1 and CDR2: SGDLS and YYNGEE. Trimming took 3 bases from V and 3 from J, leaving 16 bases between them. The CDR3 loop reads CASSARDDVGYEQYF. The DNA for the CDR3 is TGTGCCAGCAGCGCCAGGGACGACGTGGGCTACGAGCAGTACTTC.

The gene calls are TRBV9 and TRBJ2-7; 8 nucleotides agree with TRBD1. Trimming at V came to 0 bases and at J to 7 bases, leaving 9 bases not matched to a gene. This CDR3 has 15 residues. Germline V gene sequence: CDR1 SGDLS, CDR2 YYNGEE. In nucleotides, the CDR3 is TGTGCCAGCAGCGTAGACCCCAGGGGGCTTAGGGAGCAGTACTTC. As protein: CASSVDPRGLREQYF.

The chain links TRBV29-1 to TRBJ2-3; D uncertain. The CDR3 is 12 amino acids. CDR1 and CDR2 (germline): SQVTM, ANQGSEA. Deletions cut 8 bases from V and 0 bases from J, with 9 bases between. The CDR3: CSSRVSTDTQYF. CDR3 sequence (DNA): TGCAGCTCCCGGGTTAGCACAGATACGCAGTATTTT.

This clonotype was detected only a few times. The chain is built from TRBV6-1 and TRBJ2-7; weak D call: TRBD1 (5 bases). In germline, CDR1 is MNHNS, CDR2 SASEGT. CDR3 length: 15 residues. The V and J ends lost 4 bases and 0 bases respectively, with 13 bases between them. This chain's CDR3 is CASSVTGIVSYEQYF. As DNA, the CDR3 is TGTGCCAGCAGTGTAACAGGTATAGTCTCCTACGAGCAGTACTTC.

CDR3 residues: CASSFRTSGRAAEQFF. The CDR3 DNA follows: TGTGCCAGTAGTTTCCGGACTAGCGGGAGGGCCGCTGAGCAGTTCTTC. The chain combines TRBV19 with TRBJ2-1; the match to TRBD2 covers 15 bases. J gave up 9 bases and V 5 bases, and 8 bases lay outside the gene matches. CDR3 length: 16 residues. Germline V lookup: CDR1 LNHDA, CDR2 SQIVND (reference sequence).

This clonotype appeared a few times. This rearrangement joins TRBV10-3 to TRBJ1-1; D possibly corresponds to TRBD1 (6 bases). The V gene's germline CDR1 is ENHRY and CDR2 SYGVKD. This CDR3 has 17 residues. The ends were cut back, 2 bases at V and 3 bases at J, with 19 bases in the middle. Here the CDR3 DNA reads TGTGCCATCAGTGAGGGGGGCGACACGACCCTTGACACTGAAGCTTTCTTT. The encoded protein is CAISEGGDTTLDTEAFF.

The chain joins TRBV20-1 to TRBJ2-5, with 11 bases aligning to TRBD2. The germline gives CDR1 DFQATT, CDR2 SNEGSKA (reference sequence). The CDR3 sequence is 16 residues long. V lost 6 bases to trimming and J lost 10 bases; unmatched junction nucleotides: 19. The CDR3 is CSAEGARTSGSLGQYF. The CDR3 DNA follows: TGCAGTGCCGAGGGGGCCCGGACTAGCGGGTCTCTGGGCCAGTACTTC.

V gene TRBV19 combines with J gene TRBJ2-7; 12 bases match TRBD2. The J segment lost 0 bases and the V segment lost 5 bases, leaving 5 bases of the junction unmatched. From germline, CDR1 is LNHDA and CDR2 SQIVND (reference sequence). This CDR3 has 16 residues. The CDR3 loop reads CASSSLLAGGSYEQYF. Written as DNA, the CDR3 is TGTGCCAGTAGTTCCCTACTAGCGGGGGGCTCCTACGAGCAGTACTTC.

This clonotype was seen a handful of times. This chain joins TRBV12-3 or TRBV12-4 and TRBJ1-2, with TRBD1 matching 11 bases. With V trimmed by 5 bases and J by 3 bases, 5 bases remained unmatched. CDR3 length: 15 amino acids. The CDR3 here is CASSPRTGGYYGYTF. CDR3 bases: TGTGCCAGCAGTCCGAGGACAGGGGGCTACTATGGCTACACCTTC.

This clonotype occurred a few times. This chain connects TRBV7-8 to TRBJ2-3; D not certain. The germline CDR1 and CDR2 sequences are SGHVS and FQNEAQ. The CDR3 loop spans 14 amino acids. V was shortened by 6 bases and J by 4 bases, with 14 bases between the two germline ends. CDR3 residues: CASSWRPRSDTQYF. The CDR3, as DNA: TGTGCCAGCAGTTGGCGCCCACGTTCAGATACGCAGTATTTT.

This chain joins TRBV18 and TRBJ2-3; D not resolved. V shed 3 bases and J shed 0 bases, with 13 bases lying between them. Per germline, CDR1 KGHSH and CDR2 LQKENI. The CDR3 totals 16 residues. In nucleotides, the CDR3 is TGTGCCAGCTCACCGCGTTCAACGGCTAGCACAGATACGCAGTATTTT. Translating it yields CASSPRSTASTDTQYF.